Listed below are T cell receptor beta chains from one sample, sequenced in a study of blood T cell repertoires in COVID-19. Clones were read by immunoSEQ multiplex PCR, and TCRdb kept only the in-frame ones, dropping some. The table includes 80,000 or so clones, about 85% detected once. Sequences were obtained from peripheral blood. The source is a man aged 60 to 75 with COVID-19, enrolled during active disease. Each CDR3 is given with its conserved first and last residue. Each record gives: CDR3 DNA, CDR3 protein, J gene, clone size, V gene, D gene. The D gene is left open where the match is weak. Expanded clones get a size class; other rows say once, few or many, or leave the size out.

TGTGCCAGCAGTTCGAGGTCCTATGGCTACACCTTC | CASSSRSYGYTF | TRBJ1-2 | NA | TRBV28 | NA
TGTGCCAGCAGCTTAGAGCTAACAGGGAACACTGAAGCTTTCTTT | CASSLELTGNTEAFF | TRBJ1-1 | NA | TRBV11-2 | NA
TGTGCCAGCTCTCTCCGAGAGACAGGGATAGGAGAGACCCAGTACTTC | CASSLRETGIGETQYF | TRBJ2-5 | NA | TRBV18 | TRBD1
TGCGCCAGCAGCCCACCCACAAACTCCTACGAGCAGTACTTC | CASSPPTNSYEQYF | TRBJ2-7 | few | TRBV5-1 | NA
TGTGCCAGCAGTTTTCTGGGGGGTACTAACAATGAGCAGTTCTTC | CASSFLGGTNNEQFF | TRBJ2-1 | NA | TRBV28 | NA
TGTGCCAGCAGTAGGCGAGGGGGCGTAGGCAATCAGCCCCAGCATTTT | CASSRRGGVGNQPQHF | TRBJ1-5 | few | TRBV2 | TRBD1
TGCGCCAGCAGCCGACTAGCGGGAGGCGCCTACGAGCAGTACTTC | CASSRLAGGAYEQYF | TRBJ2-7 | NA | TRBV4-1 | TRBD2
TGTGCCAGCTCACTGTCCCGGGACAGGGAAACTGAAGCTTTCTTT | CASSLSRDRETEAFF | TRBJ1-1 | NA | TRBV18 | TRBD1
TGTGCCAGCAGCGTAGTACCCTGGACTACCTCTGGAAACACCATATATTTT | CASSVVPWTTSGNTIYF | TRBJ1-3 | NA | TRBV9 | NA
TGTGCCAGCAGCCACCGGGACACCCTCTACGAGCAGTACTTC | CASSHRDTLYEQYF | TRBJ2-7 | NA | TRBV3-1/TRBV3-2 | NA
TGTGCCACCAGCAGAGATCCAGCAGGGAACAATTCACCCCTCCACTTT | CATSRDPAGNNSPLHF | TRBJ1-6 | NA | TRBV15 | NA
TGCGCCAGCAGTGAGGGACACTCCTACGAGCAGTACTTC | CASSEGHSYEQYF | TRBJ2-7 | NA | TRBV10-2 | NA
TGTGCCATCAGTGAGTTAAAACTTAACTATGGCTACACCTTC | CAISELKLNYGYTF | TRBJ1-2 | NA | TRBV10-3 | NA
TGTGCCAGCAGCTTAAGAGGAAGCGGGGACACCGGGGAGCTGTTTTTT | CASSLRGSGDTGELFF | TRBJ2-2 | NA | TRBV7-2 | TRBD2
TGTGCCAGTAGTATAAAAGGACAGCGGATGAACACTGAAGCTTTCTTT | CASSIKGQRMNTEAFF | TRBJ1-1 | NA | TRBV19 | NA
TGCGCCAGCAGCCAATCTTGGGCCCCCTCTAACTATGGCTACACCTTC | CASSQSWAPSNYGYTF | TRBJ1-2 | NA | TRBV4-1 | NA
TGTGCCAGCAGTCAAGGGGTGGAGTACGAGCAGTACTTC | CASSQGVEYEQYF | TRBJ2-7 | NA | TRBV7-2 | NA
TGTGCCAGTAGTGGGGACACCCTCGGGGAGCAGTACTTC | CASSGDTLGEQYF | TRBJ2-7 | NA | TRBV19 | NA
TGTGCCAGTGGAGCGGGGGACACCTCAGAAGATACGCAGTATTTT | CASGAGDTSEDTQYF | TRBJ2-3 | once | TRBV6-5 | TRBD2
TGTGCCTGGACCAAAACTAGCGGGGTTTTTGCAGATACGCAGTATTTT | CAWTKTSGVFADTQYF | TRBJ2-3 | NA | TRBV30 | TRBD2
TGTGCCAGCAGCAGACTAGCGGGGGGGCCTACAGATACGCAGTATTTT | CASSRLAGGPTDTQYF | TRBJ2-3 | NA | TRBV14 | TRBD2
TGTGCCAGCAGCCAAGGAGACAGGGGACGGCAGTACTTC | CASSQGDRGRQYF | TRBJ2-7 | NA | TRBV3-1/TRBV3-2 | TRBD1
TGTGCCAGCTCACCGCCCGACGGGTACCAAGAGACCCAGTACTTC | CASSPPDGYQETQYF | TRBJ2-5 | NA | TRBV18 | NA
TGTGCCAGCAGGGGACAGCTTAATGAAAAACTGTTTTTT | CASRGQLNEKLFF | TRBJ1-4 | NA | TRBV6-5 | TRBD1
TGTGCCAGCAGCCACAGTTCCGATTCACCCCTCCACTTT | CASSHSSDSPLHF | TRBJ1-6 | NA | TRBV14 | NA
TGCGCCAGCAGCTTGGCCACAGGGGGCAATCAGCCCCAGCATTTT | CASSLATGGNQPQHF | TRBJ1-5 | NA | TRBV5-1 | TRBD1
TGTGCCAGCACAGCAGGAGGGGCTTGGTTGGGTTCACCCCTCCACTTT | CASTAGGAWLGSPLHF | TRBJ1-6 | NA | TRBV28 | NA
TGCGCCAGCAGTGAGTCGGTGGCGGTCTCCTACAATGAGCAGTTCTTC | CASSESVAVSYNEQFF | TRBJ2-1 | NA | TRBV10-2 | NA
TGTGCCAGTAGTACCGGGACAGTGAGCACTGAAGCTTTCTTT | CASSTGTVSTEAFF | TRBJ1-1 | NA | TRBV19 | TRBD1
TGTGCCAGCAGCAGACAGGGGCAGTTGGAGACCCAGTACTTC | CASSRQGQLETQYF | TRBJ2-5 | NA | TRBV2 | TRBD1
TGCGCCAGCAGCTCTCAGGGGGTCACTGGAAACACCATATATTTT | CASSSQGVTGNTIYF | TRBJ1-3 | NA | TRBV5-1 | TRBD1
TGTGCCAGCAGCAAAGTCCATCTTAGCGGGTGCTACACAGATACGCAGTATTTT | CASSKVHLSGCYTDTQYF | TRBJ2-3 | NA | TRBV21-1 | NA
TGTGCCTCAGTGCAGACTGGCACAGATACGCAGTATTTT | CASVQTGTDTQYF | TRBJ2-3 | NA | TRBV19 | NA
TGTGCCAGCAGTTCGTTTCCCGGGGGGAACGATGTGGGGCAGTACTTC | CASSSFPGGNDVGQYF | TRBJ2-7 | NA | TRBV6-5 | TRBD2
TGTGCCAGCTCACCAACCCTCGGACAGAACTATGGCTACACCTTC | CASSPTLGQNYGYTF | TRBJ1-2 | NA | TRBV18 | NA
TGTGCCAGCAGCCAAGCCCACAGCGGGTCGACTGAAGCTTTCTTT | CASSQAHSGSTEAFF | TRBJ1-1 | NA | TRBV3-1/TRBV3-2 | NA
TGTGCCAGCAGCGGCAGGGGCGGCTACACCTTC | CASSGRGGYTF | TRBJ1-2 | NA | TRBV6-5 | NA
TGTGCCAGTGCACTAGCGGGGGGGAATGCAGATACGCAGTATTTT | CASALAGGNADTQYF | TRBJ2-3 | NA | TRBV3-1/TRBV3-2 | TRBD2
TGTGCCAGCAGTTACTCGAGGATGGGCTATGGCTACACCTTC | CASSYSRMGYGYTF | TRBJ1-2 | NA | TRBV6-5 | NA
TGTGCCAGCAGCCAAGACGACAGGGGAGGCTACACCTTC | CASSQDDRGGYTF | TRBJ1-2 | NA | TRBV3-1/TRBV3-2 | TRBD1
TGTGCCTGGAGTATCACAGAGGGTGGCTACACCTTC | CAWSITEGGYTF | TRBJ1-2 | NA | TRBV30 | NA
TGTGCCAGCATCCCGGGACAGAACACCGGGGAGCTGTTTTTT | CASIPGQNTGELFF | TRBJ2-2 | NA | TRBV28 | NA
TGTGCCAGCTCACCAGTCGGGGTCGAGCAGTACTTC | CASSPVGVEQYF | TRBJ2-7 | NA | TRBV18 | NA
TGTGCCAGCAGCTCAAGATCGGCAGGGTCACCCTACAATGAGCAGTTCTTC | CASSSRSAGSPYNEQFF | TRBJ2-1 | NA | TRBV11-3 | NA
TGTGCCAGTAGTATAATAGGGCGGACAAATCAGCCCCAGCATTTT | CASSIIGRTNQPQHF | TRBJ1-5 | NA | TRBV19 | NA
TGTGCCAGCAGGGTTAGCGGGTATAGCAATCAGCCCCAGCATTTT | CASRVSGYSNQPQHF | TRBJ1-5 | NA | TRBV6-5 | NA
TGTGCCAGCAGCGACAGAGCTAATTCACCCCTCCACTTT | CASSDRANSPLHF | TRBJ1-6 | NA | TRBV12-3/TRBV12-4 | NA
TGTGCCATCAGGAAGGGACAGGGCCTTTCGGATGAGCAGTTCTTC | CAIRKGQGLSDEQFF | TRBJ2-1 | NA | TRBV10-3 | TRBD1
TGTGCCAGTAGTACTAGTGTTGAGCAGTTCTTC | CASSTSVEQFF | TRBJ2-1 | NA | TRBV19 | NA